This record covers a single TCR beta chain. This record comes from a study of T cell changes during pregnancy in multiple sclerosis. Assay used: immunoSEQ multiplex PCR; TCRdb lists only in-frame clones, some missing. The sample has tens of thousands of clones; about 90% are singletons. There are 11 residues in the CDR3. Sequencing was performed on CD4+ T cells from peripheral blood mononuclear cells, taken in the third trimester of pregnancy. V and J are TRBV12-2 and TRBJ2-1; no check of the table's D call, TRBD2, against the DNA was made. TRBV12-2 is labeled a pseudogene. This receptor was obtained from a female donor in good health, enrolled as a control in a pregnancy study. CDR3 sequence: CASRLFGEQFF. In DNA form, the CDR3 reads TGTGCAAGTCGCTTATTCGGTGAGCAGTTCTTC.